The 20 T cell receptor beta chains listed next were all sequenced from one sample in a study of early T cells in non-severe SARS-CoV-2 infection (dated by TCRdb to 2020 to 2023). Library preparation employed 5' RACE. TCRdb lists the instrument as NextSeq 500. TCRdb trimmed public reads at Q25 via fastp, called clones via MiXCR and kept in-frame beta chains. Duplicate CDR3 protein sequences are folded into a single record with the most common DNA and genes. Within this sample are approximately 58,000 distinct CDR3 sequences, with roughly 6.2% of them counted one time only. The leading ten clones occupy roughly 4% of the sample. Sequenced: whole blood. These receptors came from an adult who was a healthcare worker with PCR-confirmed SARS-CoV-2 infection or an uninfected control (not recorded which).

This rearrangement joins TRBV7-2 to TRBJ1-2, with 8 nucleotides matching TRBD1. V trimming: 3 bases; J trimming: 4 bases; junction bases outside the gene matches: 10. The CDR3 runs to 16 residues. Germline assignment: CDR1 SGHTA and CDR2 FQGNSA. The CDR3 spells CASSLRAGGESYGYTF. The CDR3 DNA follows: TGTGCCAGCAGCTTGAGGGCAGGGGGCGAGAGCTATGGCTACACCTTC.

CDR3 loop: CASSSPILAGTDTQYF. In nucleotides, the CDR3 is TGTGCCAGCAGTTCACCTATACTAGCGGGCACAGATACGCAGTATTTT. V is TRBV12-3 or TRBV12-4 and J is TRBJ2-3, with 8 bases fitting TRBD2. This CDR3 has 16 residues. V gave up 4 bases and J gave up 1 base; unmatched junction bases: 7.

This clonotype was seen a few times. The chain recombines TRBV7-9 with TRBJ2-2, with 9 bases matching TRBD2. J gave up 6 bases and V 4 bases, and 9 bases lay outside the gene matches. Germline V gene data show CDR1 as SEHNR and CDR2 as FQNEAQ (reference sequence). The CDR3 is made up of 16 amino acids. This CDR3 reads CASSSGLAGSSGELFF. The DNA for the CDR3 is TGTGCCAGCAGCTCTGGGCTAGCGGGGTCCTCCGGGGAGCTGTTTTTT.

This clonotype occurred many times. The chain is built from TRBV20-1 and TRBJ2-2; D is perhaps TRBD2 (7 bases). Germline V gene lookup returns CDR1 DFQATT and CDR2 SNEGSKA (reference sequence). This CDR3 spans 16 amino acids. Trimming shortened V by 5 bases and J by 1 base, and 17 bases separated the two germline ends. The DNA of the CDR3 is TGCAGTGCTGGCCTTGGGGGGGCCCAGAACACCGGGGAGCTGTTTTTT. Amino acids: CSAGLGGAQNTGELFF.

This clonotype was detected only a few times. The chain uses TRBV11-2 and TRBJ2-7; TRBD2 aligns across 10 bases. Germline CDR1 is SGHAT and CDR2 is FQNNGV. The CDR3 is 15 residues long. Trimming cost V 2 bases and J 4 bases; bases outside gene matches: 5. The DNA for the CDR3 is TGTGCCAGCAGCTTAATGTCTAGCGGGGGTTACGAGCAGTACTTC. Translating it yields CASSLMSSGGYEQYF. Combining the CDR3 with reference TRBV11-2 and TRBJ2-7 gives the whole variable domain EAGVAQSPRYKIIEKRQSVAFWCNPISGHATLYWYQQILGQGPKLLIQFQNNGVVDDSQLPKDRFSAERLKGVDSTLKIQPAKLEDSAVYLCASSLMSSGGYEQYFGPGTRLTVT.

This clonotype has ten or more counts. The chain combines TRBV9 with TRBJ1-2; D is ambiguous. The length of the CDR3 is 14 residues. V was cut by 0 bases and J by 4 bases, with 10 bases left in between. CDR1 is SGDLS, CDR2 YYNGEE, per germline. The CDR3 sequence is CASSVGAGPYGYTF. The CDR3 bases are TGTGCCAGCAGCGTAGGGGCAGGCCCCTATGGCTACACCTTC.

This clonotype was observed at least ten times. The CDR3 region has the DNA TGCGCCAGCAGCTTGGCCGGGACAGGGCGAGGCTACACCTTC. The encoded protein is CASSLAGTGRGYTF. The rearrangement uses TRBV5-1 and TRBJ1-2; 9 nucleotides agree with TRBD1. The CDR3 spans 14 residues. V dropped 0 bases and J dropped 8; count of bases not matched to a gene: 5. Germline lookup yields CDR1 SGHRS and CDR2 YFSETQ.

This clonotype was counted ten times or more. The rearrangement joins TRBV20-1 to TRBJ1-2; D is undetermined. V shed 6 bases and J shed 3 bases, with 17 bases lying between them. CDR3 length: 14 amino acids. Germline loops: CDR1 DFQATT, CDR2 SNEGSKA (reference sequence). Here the CDR3 reads CSAPIGGRDYGYTF. The CDR3 region has the DNA TGCAGTGCCCCAATAGGTGGCAGAGACTATGGCTACACCTTC.

In this sample, this clonotype turned up a few times. The genes are TRBV19 and TRBJ1-5; D is perhaps TRBD1 (6 bases). The CDR3 runs 14 residues. The V end was cut by 9 bases, the J end by 2 bases, with 14 bases between. CDR1 and CDR2 (germline): LNHDA, SQIVND (reference sequence). The CDR3 DNA is TGTGCCAGCCTACAGGGTGGTGGCAATCAGCCCCAGCATTTT. Translated: CASLQGGGNQPQHF.

This rearrangement joins TRBV7-6 to TRBJ1-1; possible D gene TRBD1, 6 bases. This CDR3 has 15 amino acids. Germline CDR1 is SGHVS and CDR2 is FNYEAQ. Trimming took 4 bases from V and 6 from J, leaving 18 bases between them. This CDR3 reads CASSSQGNSISEAFF. In DNA, the CDR3 is TGTGCCAGCAGCTCACAGGGAAATTCGATATCTGAAGCTTTCTTT. Complete variable domain (other parts from reference TRBV7-6 and TRBJ1-1): GAGVSQSPRYKVTKRGQDVALRCDPISGHVSLYWYRQALGQGPEFLTYFNYEAQQDKSGLPNDRFSAERPEGSISTLTIQRTEQRDSAMYRCASSSQGNSISEAFFGQGTRLTVV.

The table lists this clonotype with many counts. The V gene is TRBV6-5, the J gene TRBJ1-2; D remains unclear. The CDR3 contains 12 residues. Germline assignment: CDR1 MNHEY and CDR2 SVGAGI. The V and J ends lost 6 bases and 4 bases respectively, with 9 bases between them. The CDR3 DNA sequence: TGTGCCAGCAGACCCCCGTCCTATGGCTACACCTTC. It yields the protein CASRPPSYGYTF.

The table lists this clonotype with a few counts. This chain joins TRBV6-5 and TRBJ2-3; 8 nucleotides agree with TRBD1. Trimming removed 2 bases from V and 3 bases from J; junction bases left unmatched: 7. The CDR3 consists of 16 residues. Germline V gives CDR1 MNHEY, CDR2 SVGAGI. This CDR3 is CASSYTSGGRTDTQYF. For the CDR3, the DNA is TGTGCCAGCAGTTACACATCAGGGGGCAGGACAGATACGCAGTATTTT.

This clonotype was recorded at least ten times. The V call is TRBV18, the J call TRBJ1-1; TRBD1 is a possible D gene (6 bases). With 4 bases removed from V and 3 bases from J, the gap between germline ends came to 12 bases. The CDR3 has 14 amino acids. The V gene's germline CDR1 is KGHSH and CDR2 LQKENI. The CDR3 DNA is TGTGCCAGCTCACAGTGGGGGCAGGACACTGAAGCTTTCTTT. It specifies CASSQWGQDTEAFF.

This clonotype turned up a few times. This chain joins TRBV11-3 and TRBJ2-1; D might be TRBD2 (6 bases). The CDR3 is 14 amino acids. Trimming stripped 0 bases from V and 9 bases from J, with 12 bases between. Germline CDR1 reads SGHNT; CDR2 reads YENEEA. DNA for the CDR3: TGTGCCAGCAGCTTAGATCTGGGACTGGGTGAGCAGTTCTTC. The encoded protein is CASSLDLGLGEQFF.

This clonotype was counted at least ten times. This chain links TRBV4-2 with TRBJ2-7; TRBD1 might be the D (5 bases). With 0 bases removed from V and 4 bases from J, the gap between germline ends came to 10 bases. The CDR3 sequence is 14 residues long. The germline CDR1 and CDR2 sequences are LGHNA and YNFKEQ. The CDR3 DNA reads TGTGCCAGCAGCCAAGATGACAGAGCTTACGAGCAGTACTTC. This translates into CASSQDDRAYEQYF.

The sample holds a few counts of this clonotype. The genes are TRBV20-1 and TRBJ2-3; 11 bases map to TRBD2. With 2 bases clipped from V and 1 base from J, the junction kept 2 bases outside the gene matches. The CDR3 consists of 15 residues. Germline V gene lookup returns CDR1 DFQATT and CDR2 SNEGSKA (reference sequence). Here the CDR3 reads CSARLGLAGTDTQYF. The CDR3, as DNA: TGCAGTGCTAGACTGGGACTAGCGGGCACAGATACGCAGTATTTT.

This clonotype has a handful of counts. The chain links TRBV11-3 to TRBJ1-3; D uncertain. V lost 0 bases and J 2 bases, leaving 8 bases between the germline ends. This CDR3 contains 15 residues. Germline CDR1 reads SGHNT; CDR2 reads YENEEA. For the CDR3, the DNA is TGTGCCAGCAGCTTAGATCTGCGGGCTGGAAACACCATATATTTT. This sequence encodes CASSLDLRAGNTIYF.

The J gene is TRBJ2-1, the V gene TRBV4-2; D gene unclear. Trimming took 6 bases from V and 5 from J, leaving 17 bases between them. This CDR3 region has 15 residues. Germline CDR1 reads LGHNA; CDR2 reads YNFKEQ. CDR3 bases: TGTGCCAGCAGACGGAGTTTAACAAACCACAATGAGCAGTTCTTC. Its protein product is CASRRSLTNHNEQFF.

This clonotype came up a few times. The J gene is TRBJ1-3, the V gene TRBV20-1; D is undetermined. Per the germline V gene, CDR1 is DFQATT and CDR2 is SNEGSKA (reference sequence). V was pared by 6 bases and J by 3 bases, with 9 bases between. This CDR3 region has 12 residues. CDR3 in DNA: TGCAGTGCCTGGGAATATGGAAACACCATATATTTT. Amino acids: CSAWEYGNTIYF.

The rearrangement joins TRBV20-1 to TRBJ1-2; 7 bases fit TRBD1. CDR1 DFQATT and CDR2 SNEGSKA come from the germline V gene (reference sequence). The V segment lost 4 bases and the J segment 3 bases; nucleotides outside the gene matches: 5. This CDR3 contains 13 residues. In DNA form, the CDR3 reads TGCAGTGCTACGACCGACAGGGACTATGGCTACACCTTC. Its protein product is CSATTDRDYGYTF.